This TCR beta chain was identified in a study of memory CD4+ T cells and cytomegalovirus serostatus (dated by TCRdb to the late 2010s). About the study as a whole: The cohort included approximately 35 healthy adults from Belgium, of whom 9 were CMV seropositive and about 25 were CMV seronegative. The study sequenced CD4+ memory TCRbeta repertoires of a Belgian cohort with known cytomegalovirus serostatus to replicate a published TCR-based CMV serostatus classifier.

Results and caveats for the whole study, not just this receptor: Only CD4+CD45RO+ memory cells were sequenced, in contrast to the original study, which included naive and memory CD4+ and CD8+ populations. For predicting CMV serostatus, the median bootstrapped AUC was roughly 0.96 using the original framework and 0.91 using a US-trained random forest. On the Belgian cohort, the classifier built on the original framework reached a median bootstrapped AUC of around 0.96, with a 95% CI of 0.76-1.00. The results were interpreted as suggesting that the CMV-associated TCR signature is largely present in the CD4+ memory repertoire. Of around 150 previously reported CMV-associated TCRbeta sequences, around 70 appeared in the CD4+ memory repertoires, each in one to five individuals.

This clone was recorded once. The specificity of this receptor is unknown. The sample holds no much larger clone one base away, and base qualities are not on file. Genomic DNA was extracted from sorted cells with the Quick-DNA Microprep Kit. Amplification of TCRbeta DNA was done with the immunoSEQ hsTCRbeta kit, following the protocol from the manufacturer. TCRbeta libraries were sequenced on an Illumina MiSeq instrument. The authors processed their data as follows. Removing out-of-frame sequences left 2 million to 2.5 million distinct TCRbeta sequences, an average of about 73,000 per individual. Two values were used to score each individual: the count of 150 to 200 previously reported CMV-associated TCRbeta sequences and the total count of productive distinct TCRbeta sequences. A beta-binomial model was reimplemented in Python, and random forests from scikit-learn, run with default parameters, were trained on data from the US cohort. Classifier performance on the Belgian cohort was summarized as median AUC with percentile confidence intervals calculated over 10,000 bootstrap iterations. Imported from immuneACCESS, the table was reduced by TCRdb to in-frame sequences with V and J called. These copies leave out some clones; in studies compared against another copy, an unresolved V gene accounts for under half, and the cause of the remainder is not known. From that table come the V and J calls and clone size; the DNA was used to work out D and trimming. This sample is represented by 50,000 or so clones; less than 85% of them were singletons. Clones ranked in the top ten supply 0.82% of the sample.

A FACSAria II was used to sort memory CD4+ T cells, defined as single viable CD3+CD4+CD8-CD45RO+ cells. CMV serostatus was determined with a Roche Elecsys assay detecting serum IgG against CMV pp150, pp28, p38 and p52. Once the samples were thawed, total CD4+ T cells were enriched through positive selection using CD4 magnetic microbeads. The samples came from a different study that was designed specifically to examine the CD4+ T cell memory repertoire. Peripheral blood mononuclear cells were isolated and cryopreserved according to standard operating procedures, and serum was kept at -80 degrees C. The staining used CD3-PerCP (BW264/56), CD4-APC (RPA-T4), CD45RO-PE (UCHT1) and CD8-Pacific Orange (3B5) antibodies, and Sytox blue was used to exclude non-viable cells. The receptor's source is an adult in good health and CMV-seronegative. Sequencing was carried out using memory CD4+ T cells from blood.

The CDR3 corresponds to CSETVNTEAFF. The DNA sequence reads TGCAGCGAAACTGTGAACACTGAAGCTTTCTTT. The chain is assembled from TRBV29-1 and TRBJ1-1; no D segment can be confidently identified. The CDR3 numbers 11 residues from cysteine through phenylalanine. Here the CDR3 DNA is all that survives: 33 bases in frame from base 1. Trimming costs V 7 bases and J 0 bases, and their ends lie 6 bases apart. Taken from the germline V gene, the CDR1 and CDR2 loops are SQVTM and ANQGSEA. Outside the CDR3, residues come from the reference TRBV29-1 and TRBJ1-1 proteins, so the full variable domain is: SAVISQKPSRDICQRGTSLTIQCQVDSQVTMMFWYRQQPGQSLTLIATANQGSEATYESGFVIDKFPISRPNLTFSTLTVSNMSPEDSSIYLCSETVNTEAFFGQGTRLTVV.